Listed here are 21 T cell receptor beta chains from one sample, sequenced in a study of blood T cell repertoires in COVID-19 (dated by TCRdb to the early 2020s). The library was obtained by the immunoSEQ multiplex PCR assay. What TCRdb holds here is the immuneACCESS table cut down to in-frame rearrangements. Part of the clones is not present; checked against another copy, under half of the missing clones reflect an unresolved V gene, and the others are unexplained. This sample gives fewer than 150,000 clones in total; around 83% of them show up just once. The top ten clones comprise 16% of the sample. Specimen: peripheral blood. The receptors originated from a woman aged 50 to 60 with acute or convalescent COVID-19.

The rearrangement uses TRBV5-1 and TRBJ1-1; 10 bases are shared with TRBD1. The CDR3 runs 15 residues. The germline CDR1 and CDR2 sequences are SGHRS and YFSETQ. After removal of 5 bases from V and 3 bases from J, the junction contained 7 bases not matched to a gene. The CDR3 coding sequence is TGCGCCAGCAGGTTGTGGGGGACAGGGGACACTGAAGCTTTCTTT. This gives the protein CASRLWGTGDTEAFF.

This chain uses TRBV27 with TRBJ2-7; D might be TRBD2 (6 bases). The V and J ends lost 3 bases and 6 bases respectively, with 12 bases between them. This CDR3 comprises 13 residues. CDR1 and CDR2 from the germline V gene are MNHEY and SMNVEV (reference sequence). The CDR3 protein is CASSLRGLAEQYF. CDR3 DNA: TGTGCCAGCAGTTTGAGGGGACTTGCCGAGCAGTACTTC.

This clone was observed once. J is TRBJ1-5 and V is TRBV10-3; D is unresolved. This CDR3 is 12 amino acids long. CDR1 is ENHRY and CDR2 is SYGVKD in the germline V gene. V was pared by 2 bases and J by 4 bases, with 3 bases between. The CDR3 loop reads CAISELNQPQHF. DNA of the CDR3: TGTGCCATCAGTGAGCTGAATCAGCCCCAGCATTTT.

This rearrangement joins TRBV6-1 to TRBJ1-1; 8 bases match TRBD1. The CDR3 extends over 16 amino acids. V lost 3 bases, J lost 5 bases, and 11 bases stayed unmatched. From germline, CDR1 is MNHNS and CDR2 SASEGT. CDR3 amino acids: CASSDRTGGRGTEAFF. In DNA, the CDR3 is TGTGCCAGCAGTGATAGAACAGGGGGAAGAGGAACTGAAGCTTTCTTT.

The chain is built from TRBV27 and TRBJ1-2, with 7 bases that match TRBD1. The CDR3 totals 17 residues. Germline CDR1 reads MNHEY; CDR2 reads SMNVEV (reference sequence). Unmatched junction bases numbered 14, after V lost 3 bases and J lost 4 bases. The CDR3 bases are TGTGCCAGCAGTTTTGGTGGCAGGGGGACCGATTCCTATGGCTACACCTTC. This gives the protein CASSFGGRGTDSYGYTF.

The chain couples TRBV5-6 to TRBJ1-1, with TRBD1 as a possible D gene (5 bases). CDR3 length: 15 residues. V gave up 3 bases and J gave up 4 bases, with 16 bases separating them. Looked up from germline, CDR1 is SGHDT and CDR2 is YYEEEE. The CDR3 region is CASSSPRQGGTEAFF. CDR3 DNA sequence: TGTGCCAGCAGCTCCCCGAGGCAGGGCGGCACTGAAGCTTTCTTT.

The chain couples TRBV18 to TRBJ1-2; 8 nucleotides align to TRBD1. V shed 3 bases, J shed 4 bases, and the junction held 7 bases outside the gene matches. Germline CDR1 and CDR2: KGHSH and LQKENI. This CDR3 region has 15 residues. The CDR3 is CASSPGAQGAYGYTF. The CDR3 DNA follows: TGTGCCAGCTCACCGGGGGCGCAGGGGGCCTATGGCTACACCTTC.

CDR3 coding DNA: TGTGCCACCACGACAGCAACCTACGAGCAGTACTTC. Encoded protein: CATTTATYEQYF. The chain joins TRBV28 to TRBJ2-7; the D gene is possibly TRBD1 (5 bases). Germline CDR1 is MDHEN and CDR2 is SYDVKM. Trimming stripped 10 bases from V and 2 bases from J, with 12 bases between. The CDR3 has 12 amino acids.

This chain connects TRBV28 to TRBJ2-3, with a tentative D call TRBD2 (8 bases). The V gene's germline CDR1 is MDHEN and CDR2 SYDVKM. V shed 6 bases and J shed 2 bases, with 12 bases lying between them. This CDR3 is built from 14 residues. The CDR3 DNA sequence: TGTGCCAGCAGACGGGAGGGGGCCACAGATACGCAGTATTTT. The encoded protein is CASRREGATDTQYF.

This rearrangement joins TRBV19 to TRBJ1-6; 7 bases agree with TRBD1. This CDR3 has 14 amino acids. Germline lookup yields CDR1 LNHDA and CDR2 SQIVND (reference sequence). V was pared by 7 bases and J by 10 bases, with 10 bases of the junction left unmatched. CDR3 in DNA: TGTGCCAGTAATTACAGGGGATTGGGGTCACCCCTCCACTTT. Protein sequence: CASNYRGLGSPLHF.

The chain joins TRBV7-8 to TRBJ2-2, with no clear D. The germline V gene encodes CDR1 SGHVS and CDR2 FQNEAQ. V was shortened by 0 bases and J by 4 bases, with 9 bases between the two germline ends. The CDR3 sequence is 15 residues long. Here the CDR3 reads CASSLAAGFTGELFF. DNA of the CDR3: TGTGCCAGCAGCTTAGCGGCAGGATTCACCGGGGAGCTGTTTTTT.

This clone was detected only a few times. The chain combines TRBV14 with TRBJ1-1, with TRBD1 identical over 9 bases. Germline CDR1 and CDR2: SGHDN and FVKESK. The CDR3 contains 15 residues. After removal of 1 base from V and 1 base from J, the junction contained 1 base not matched to a gene. The CDR3 loop reads CASSQAQGANTEAFF. The CDR3 DNA follows: TGTGCCAGCAGCCAAGCACAGGGGGCGAACACTGAAGCTTTCTTT.

This clone has only one observation. The rearrangement joins TRBV10-3 to TRBJ1-2, with D perhaps matching TRBD1 (5 bases). Germline V gene data show CDR1 as ENHRY and CDR2 as SYGVKD. Trimming shortened V by 3 bases and J by 8 bases, and 16 bases separated the two germline ends. This CDR3 region has 14 residues. The CDR3 region is CAISERVGTEGYTF. As DNA, the CDR3 is TGTGCCATCAGTGAAAGAGTAGGGACTGAGGGCTACACCTTC.

The rearrangement links TRBV4-1 to TRBJ1-2, with 9 positions matching TRBD1. Germline V CDR1 and CDR2: MGHRA, YSYEKL. The ends lost 5 bases at V and 5 bases at J; junction bases unmatched: 9. The CDR3 covers 15 residues. The CDR3 loop reads CASSTSGTGKYGYTF. In DNA form, the CDR3 reads TGCGCCAGCAGCACCTCCGGGACAGGGAAATATGGCTACACCTTC.

The gene calls are TRBV2 and TRBJ1-1, with TRBD1 as a possible D gene (6 bases). The CDR3 runs 14 residues. Between the trimmed V and J ends, which lost 7 bases and 1 base, there was a span of 13 bases. Germline V gives CDR1 SNHLY, CDR2 FYNNEI. In DNA, the CDR3 is TGTGCCAGCACAAACATGGACAGGAACACTGAAGCTTTCTTT. Its translation is CASTNMDRNTEAFF.

This clone was observed a few times. The gene calls are TRBV6-2 or TRBV6-3 and TRBJ2-7; possible D gene TRBD1, 5 bases. This CDR3 region has 12 residues. Germline V gene sequence: CDR1 MNHEY, CDR2 SVGEGT. The V end was cut by 6 bases, the J end by 3 bases, with 9 bases between. The CDR3 nucleotides are TGTGCCAGCAGCTGGACAAACTACGAGCAGTACTTC. Its translation: CASSWTNYEQYF.

The rearrangement links TRBV19 to TRBJ1-2, with D tentatively TRBD1 (6 bases). In germline, CDR1 is LNHDA, CDR2 SQIVND (reference sequence). Trimming stripped 7 bases from V and 5 bases from J, with 20 bases between. The CDR3 is made up of 15 amino acids. CDR3 region: CASTDPRGAQYGYTF. CDR3 nucleotides: TGTGCCAGTACGGACCCCAGGGGTGCCCAATATGGCTACACCTTC.

This chain links TRBV7-9 with TRBJ1-4, with 7 bases aligning to TRBD1. The CDR3 extends over 14 amino acids. Germline V gene data show CDR1 as SEHNR and CDR2 as FQNEAQ (reference sequence). J was trimmed by 10 bases and V by 5 bases; bases with no gene match: 10. The CDR3 spells CASSLQGSGGKLFF. CDR3 sequence (DNA): TGTGCCAGCAGCCTACAGGGGAGCGGGGGAAAACTGTTTTTT.

The V gene is TRBV5-1, the J gene TRBJ2-7, with D possibly matching TRBD2 (5 bases). V dropped 6 bases and J dropped 6 bases, with 22 bases sitting between them. The CDR3 consists of 15 residues. Germline assignment: CDR1 SGHRS and CDR2 YFSETQ. Written as DNA, the CDR3 is TGCGCCAGCAACAAAGAGGGTACTTACGGCAGCGAGCAGTACTTC. The encoded protein is CASNKEGTYGSEQYF.

The rearrangement uses TRBV5-4 and TRBJ2-5; the D gene is possibly TRBD1 (6 bases). Looked up from germline, CDR1 is SGHNT and CDR2 is YYREEE (reference sequence). Trimming pared 4 bases from V and 3 bases from J, leaving 10 bases between. The CDR3 sequence is 13 residues long. The CDR3, as DNA: TGTGCCAGCAGCGTGGACAGAAAAGAGACCCAGTACTTC. It codes for CASSVDRKETQYF.

This rearrangement joins TRBV10-2 to TRBJ1-6; no clear D gene. Germline lookup yields CDR1 WSHSY and CDR2 SAAADI. The CDR3 spans 15 residues. With 0 bases removed from V and 8 bases from J, the gap between germline ends came to 11 bases. DNA for the CDR3: TGCGCCAGCAGTGAGTCGGAGTCTTCTCATTCACCCCTCCACTTT. It is translated as CASSESESSHSPLHF.